This T cell receptor (beta chain) comes out of a study of blood T cell repertoires in COVID-19. Study-wide context: Samples taken during acute and convalescent COVID-19 were collected in the United States, Italy and Spain. The analysed material was cDNA or gDNA that came from T cells, B-cell-depleted T cells, or PBMCs.

Germline CDR1 and CDR2: LNHDA and SQIVND (reference sequence). The CDR3 consists of 14 residues. V lost 5 bases, J lost 8 bases, and 10 bases stayed unmatched. In the source study's methods: Scientists estimated how many nucleated cells there were by amplifying reference gene primers. The protocol was immunoSEQ multiplex PCR, while the TCRdb copy is restricted to in-frame clones and leaves out a portion. V and J calls and clone size are given by that table; D and trimming were obtained from the DNA. The repertoire consists of about 280,000 clones, with roughly 88% occurring once and the leading ten covering about 3%.

The chain employs TRBV19 and TRBJ1-2; TRBD1 aligns across 8 bases. This TCR was sampled from a woman aged 30 to 39 with active or convalescent COVID-19. Source material: peripheral blood. CDR3 residues: CASSLEGQGRGYTF. The CDR3 DNA reads TGTGCCAGTAGTCTCGAAGGACAGGGACGAGGCTACACCTTC.